This TCR beta chain derives from a study of cytomegalovirus exposure and HLA in healthy donors (dated by TCRdb to 2017 to 2019). As for the study more broadly: A later analysis indicated that the roughly 130 validation repertoires were generated on the platform also employed for the 700 or so repertoires of the first cohort. Besides the first cohort of around 670 subjects, a separate validation cohort made up of about 120 different subjects was used. The aim of the study was to test whether cataloging public T cell receptors could identify signatures of past pathogen exposure. High-throughput TCR immunosequencing, statistical association of individual TCRs with disease status, and machine learning were combined to predict cytomegalovirus infection status. The study at large found these results: While some public TCRs were present in many individuals, most TCR sequences turned up only very rarely across donors. In both the original and validation cohorts, the classifier was reported to diagnose cytomegalovirus status with high specificity and sensitivity. In vitro tests confirmed that a few of the cytomegalovirus-associated TCR beta chains recognize cytomegalovirus antigens. According to the authors, the approach could potentially be generalized to other disease states and immunological phenotypes. All 120 or so repertoires were used to score co-occurrence in the validation cohort in a later analysis, because that analysis had no HLA typing for the cohort. A total of fewer than 200 TCR beta chains were listed by the study as associated with cytomegalovirus. A later analysis found that TCRs clustered in the first cohort also tended to co-occur in the roughly 120 validation repertoires, with 94% of cluster scores above 0.

The donors were included in the validation cohort of 120 subjects, a group kept apart from the approximately 700-subject first cohort. Measured from the cysteine to the phenylalanine, the CDR3 is 14 residues long. The entry retains the CDR3 DNA only, 42 bases that are in frame from base 1. From the germline V gene (reference sequence), CDR1 is SGHNT and CDR2 is YYREEE. The V and J ends are trimmed by 4 bases and 4 bases, leaving 11 bases between them. This clone was detected once. Its antigen remains unidentified. Base-call qualities are not available, and no considerably larger clone is one nucleotide away. Preparation of the library involved the immunoSEQ multiplex PCR assay. In the paper's pipeline: To diagnose cytomegalovirus status from the catalog of TCR beta chain sequences, a statistical classification framework was built. The clones in this table, taken by TCRdb from immuneACCESS, are in-frame only. Not every clone is retained; where verified, under half of the shortfall comes from an unresolved V gene, and the cause of the rest is unknown. V, J and clone size derive from that table, while D and trimming were established from the DNA sequence. In all, the sample holds more than 250,000 clones, and 86% of those were seen once. In total, the top ten clones hold about 0.8% of the sample.

This chain joins TRBV5-4 to TRBJ2-2; confidence is insufficient to name the D gene. Material for sequencing was PBMCs. This clonotype was obtained from a woman aged 18 to 35 in good health and CMV-seronegative. The CDR3 in this case is CASSQTYTTGELFF. At the DNA level, the sequence is TGTGCCAGCAGCCAGACTTATACCACCGGGGAGCTGTTTTTT.